Listed below are T cell receptor beta chains from one sample, sequenced in a study of cytomegalovirus exposure and HLA in healthy donors. Only in-frame clones appear in the TCRdb table, and some are missing; sequencing was by immunoSEQ multiplex PCR. This repertoire shows 110,000 to 150,000 clones, around 75% found once; its top ten account for roughly 1.2%. The specimen sequenced was PBMCs. The receptors shown here come from a female donor in good health and CMV-seronegative. Each CDR3 is given with its conserved first and last residue.

TRBJ2-3	TRBV7-9	CASSLEGSTDTQYF
TRBJ2-1	TRBV7-6	CASSSPLAGRDEQFF
TRBJ2-7	TRBV7-6	CASSHTSGSYEQYF
TRBJ1-5	TRBV15	CATSRGQNNQPQHF
TRBJ2-1	TRBV6-6	CASSRELNEQFF
TRBJ1-1	TRBV27	CASRTGGGGTEAFF
TRBJ2-7	TRBV28	CASSLGAALAYEQYF
TRBJ2-3	TRBV5-4	CASSLEPSGSSTDTQYF
TRBJ2-7	TRBV30	CAWSGGVIYEQYF
TRBJ2-7	TRBV7-2	CASSPRRGNYEQYF
TRBJ1-2	TRBV6-5	CASSYSGQIHYGYTF
TRBJ2-7	TRBV5-6	CASSAGRSYEQYF
TRBJ2-5	TRBV29-1	CSVLGEDIQETQYF
TRBJ2-7	TRBV5-6	CASSLTDSSYEQYF
TRBJ2-3	TRBV28	CASSLEGQGTDTQYF
TRBJ1-2	TRBV29-1	CSVDSFVGTGGNYGYTF
TRBJ1-1	TRBV6-4	CASTKNRDRAITEAFF
TRBJ2-1	TRBV4-1	CASSQSEGEGLYNEQFF
TRBJ2-1	TRBV27	CASSSGLAAYNEQFF
TRBJ2-1	TRBV6-5	CASSPQGTAREQFF
TRBJ1-4	TRBV6-5	CASSPLVGVELFF
TRBJ1-1	TRBV6-5	CASSFLRGSYTEAFF
TRBJ2-5	TRBV10-2	CASSGSDGTPGEETQYF
TRBJ2-7	TRBV5-1	CASRPGQNSYEQYF
TRBJ1-1	TRBV4-1	CASSIGTVNTEAFF
TRBJ2-3	TRBV30	CAWSRIGGDTQYF
TRBJ2-4	TRBV7-8	CASSALQGKIDIQYF
TRBJ1-3	TRBV5-1	CASSGGQGAGNTIYF
TRBJ1-5	TRBV7-9	CASSSTGDSNQPQHF
TRBJ1-5	TRBV27	CASSQQAGNQPQHF
TRBJ2-5	TRBV6-6	CASSPRREGGETQYF
TRBJ1-3	TRBV7-2	CASSLGTRGRGNTIYF
TRBJ2-7	TRBV29-1	CSAGGLELAKNEQYF
TRBJ2-1	TRBV28	CASSFLGGDEQFF
TRBJ1-1	TRBV6-5	CASSYGQGNTEAFF
TRBJ1-5	TRBV4-1	CASSQAGGNQPQHF
TRBJ2-2	TRBV21-1	CASSKEMGDSHRKLNTGELFF